Sequencing of this T cell receptor (beta chain) was carried out in a study of blood T cell repertoires in COVID-19. Trimming shortened V by 2 bases and J by 7 bases, and 12 bases separated the two germline ends. Germline CDR1 is SGDLS and CDR2 is YYNGEE. The CDR3 runs 13 residues. TCRdb's table, derived via immunoSEQ multiplex PCR, lists solely in-frame clones and lacks some. This sample carries about 75,000 clones, 65% to 90% of them seen once, and the ten largest clones take about 5.7%. The V and J genes are TRBV9 and TRBJ1-2; D is perhaps TRBD1 (6 bases). The receptor was derived from an elderly man with COVID-19, enrolled during active disease. What was sequenced was peripheral blood. The CDR3 DNA sequence: TGTGCCAGCAGCGTTACAGGGAAAGGTGGCTACACCTTC. Amino acids: CASSVTGKGGYTF.